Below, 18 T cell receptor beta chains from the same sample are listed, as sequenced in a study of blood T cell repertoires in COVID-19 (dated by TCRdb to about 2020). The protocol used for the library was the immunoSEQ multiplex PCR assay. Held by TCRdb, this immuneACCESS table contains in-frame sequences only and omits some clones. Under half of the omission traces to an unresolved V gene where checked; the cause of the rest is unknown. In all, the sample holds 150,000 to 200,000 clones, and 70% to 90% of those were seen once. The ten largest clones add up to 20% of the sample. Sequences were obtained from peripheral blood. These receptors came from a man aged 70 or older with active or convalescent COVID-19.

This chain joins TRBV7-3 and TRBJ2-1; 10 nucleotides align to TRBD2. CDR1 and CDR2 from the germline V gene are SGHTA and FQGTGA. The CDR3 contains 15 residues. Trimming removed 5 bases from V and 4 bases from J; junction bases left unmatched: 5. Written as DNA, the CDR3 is TGTGCCAGCAGCCCCCGGACTAGCGGTTACAATGAGCAGTTCTTC. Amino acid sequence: CASSPRTSGYNEQFF.

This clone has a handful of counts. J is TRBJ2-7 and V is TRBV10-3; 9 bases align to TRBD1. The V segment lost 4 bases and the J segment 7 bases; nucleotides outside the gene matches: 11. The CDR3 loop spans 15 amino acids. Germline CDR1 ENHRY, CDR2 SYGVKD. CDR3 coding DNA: TGTGCCATCAGTGGCGGCGCACAGGGGGCGCGGGAGCAGTACTTC. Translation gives CAISGGAQGAREQYF.

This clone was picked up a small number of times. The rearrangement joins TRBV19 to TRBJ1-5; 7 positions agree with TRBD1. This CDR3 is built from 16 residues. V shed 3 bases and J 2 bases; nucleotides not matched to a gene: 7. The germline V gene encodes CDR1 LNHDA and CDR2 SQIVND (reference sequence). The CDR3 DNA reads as TGTGCCAGTAGTATTAAGGGGGCACGGGGCAATCAGCCCCAGCATTTT. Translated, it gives CASSIKGARGNQPQHF.

The CDR3 is CASSLGPGEANYGYTF. Here the CDR3 DNA reads TGTGCCAGCAGCTTAGGCCCAGGGGAAGCTAACTATGGCTACACCTTC. The V and J genes are TRBV11-2 and TRBJ1-2; a possible D gene is TRBD1 (6 bases). From germline, CDR1 is SGHAT and CDR2 FQNNGV. This CDR3 spans 16 amino acids. The V and J ends lost 1 base and 0 bases respectively, with 12 bases between them.

CDR3 in DNA: TGTGCCAGCAGGCGGACGGGAGCGGTTGAGCAGTACTTC. Its protein is CASRRTGAVEQYF. V gene TRBV14 combines with J gene TRBJ2-7, with a tentative D call TRBD2 (6 bases). V was cut by 6 bases and J by 7 bases, with 16 bases left in between. There are 13 residues in the CDR3. The germline V gene encodes CDR1 SGHDN and CDR2 FVKESK.

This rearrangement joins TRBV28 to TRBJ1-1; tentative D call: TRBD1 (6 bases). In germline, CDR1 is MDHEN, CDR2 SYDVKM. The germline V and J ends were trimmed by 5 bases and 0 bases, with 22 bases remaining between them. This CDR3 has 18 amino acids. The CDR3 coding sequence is TGTGCCAGCAGTCCGGGACACCTAAAAAACTGGGTGAACACTGAAGCTTTCTTT. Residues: CASSPGHLKNWVNTEAFF.

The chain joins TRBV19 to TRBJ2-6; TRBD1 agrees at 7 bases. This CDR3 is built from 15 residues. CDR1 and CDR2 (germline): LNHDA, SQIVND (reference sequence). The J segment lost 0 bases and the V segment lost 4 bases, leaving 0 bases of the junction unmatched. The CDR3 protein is CASSRDSSGANVLTF. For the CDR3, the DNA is TGTGCCAGTAGTAGGGACAGCTCTGGGGCCAACGTCCTGACTTTC.

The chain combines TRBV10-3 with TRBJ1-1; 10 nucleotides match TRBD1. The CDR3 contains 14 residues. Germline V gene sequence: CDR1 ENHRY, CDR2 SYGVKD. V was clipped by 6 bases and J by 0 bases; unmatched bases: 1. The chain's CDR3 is CAIRGTGVNTEAFF. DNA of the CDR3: TGTGCCATCAGGGGGACAGGGGTGAACACTGAAGCTTTCTTT.

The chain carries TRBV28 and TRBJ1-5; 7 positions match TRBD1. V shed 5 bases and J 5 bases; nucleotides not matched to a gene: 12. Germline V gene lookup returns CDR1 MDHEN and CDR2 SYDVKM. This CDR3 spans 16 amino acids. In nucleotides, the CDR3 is TGTGCCAGCAGTCGACCGACAGGGACGATTGATCAGCCCCAGCATTTT. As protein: CASSRPTGTIDQPQHF.

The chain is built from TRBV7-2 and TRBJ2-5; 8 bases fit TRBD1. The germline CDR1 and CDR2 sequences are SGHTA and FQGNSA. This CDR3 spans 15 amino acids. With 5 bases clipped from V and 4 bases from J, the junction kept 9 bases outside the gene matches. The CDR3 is CASSTLTGVRETQYF. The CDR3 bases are TGTGCCAGCAGCACCCTGACAGGGGTGAGAGAGACCCAGTACTTC.

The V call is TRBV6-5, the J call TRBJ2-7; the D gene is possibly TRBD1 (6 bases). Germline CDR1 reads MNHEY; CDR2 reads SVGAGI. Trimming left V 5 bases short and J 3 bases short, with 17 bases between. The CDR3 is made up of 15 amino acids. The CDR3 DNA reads TGTGCCAGCAGTCTCCACTTAGGACAGAACTACGAGCAGTACTTC. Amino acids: CASSLHLGQNYEQYF.

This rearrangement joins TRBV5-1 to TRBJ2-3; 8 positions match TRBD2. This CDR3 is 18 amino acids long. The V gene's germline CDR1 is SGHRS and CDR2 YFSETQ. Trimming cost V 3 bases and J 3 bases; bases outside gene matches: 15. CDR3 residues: CASSSDLIAGLKTDTQYF. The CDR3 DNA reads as TGCGCCAGCAGCTCGGACCTAATAGCGGGACTGAAGACAGATACGCAGTATTTT.

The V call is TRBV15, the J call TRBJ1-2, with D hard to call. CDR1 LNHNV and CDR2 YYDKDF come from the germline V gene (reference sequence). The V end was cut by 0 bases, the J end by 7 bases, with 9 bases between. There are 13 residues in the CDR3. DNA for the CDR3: TGTGCCACCAGCAGAGACCCCCTTGTTGGCTACACCTTC. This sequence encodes CATSRDPLVGYTF.

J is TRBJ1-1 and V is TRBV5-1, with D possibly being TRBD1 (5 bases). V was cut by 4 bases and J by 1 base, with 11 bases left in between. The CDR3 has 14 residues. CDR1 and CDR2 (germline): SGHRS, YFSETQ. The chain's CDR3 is CASSPRDSNTEAFF. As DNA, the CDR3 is TGCGCCAGCAGCCCCAGGGATTCGAACACTGAAGCTTTCTTT. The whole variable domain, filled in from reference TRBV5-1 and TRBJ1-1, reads KAGVTQTPRYLIKTRGQQVTLSCSPISGHRSVSWYQQTPGQGLQFLFEYFSETQRNKGNFPGRFSGRQFSNSRSEMNVSTLELGDSALYLCASSPRDSNTEAFFGQGTRLTVV.

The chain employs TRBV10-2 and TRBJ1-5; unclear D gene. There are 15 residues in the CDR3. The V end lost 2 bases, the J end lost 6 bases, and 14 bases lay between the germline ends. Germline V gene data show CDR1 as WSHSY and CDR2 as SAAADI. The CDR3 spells CASSEDKRGSQPQHF. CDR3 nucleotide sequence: TGCGCCAGCAGTGAGGATAAACGAGGTAGTCAGCCCCAGCATTTT.

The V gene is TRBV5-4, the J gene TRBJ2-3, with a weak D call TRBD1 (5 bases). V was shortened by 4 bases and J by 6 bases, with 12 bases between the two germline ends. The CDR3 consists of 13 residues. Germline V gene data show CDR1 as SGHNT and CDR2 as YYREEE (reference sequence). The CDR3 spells CASSAGPGDTQYF. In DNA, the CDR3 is TGTGCCAGCAGCGCCGGACCAGGGGATACGCAGTATTTT.

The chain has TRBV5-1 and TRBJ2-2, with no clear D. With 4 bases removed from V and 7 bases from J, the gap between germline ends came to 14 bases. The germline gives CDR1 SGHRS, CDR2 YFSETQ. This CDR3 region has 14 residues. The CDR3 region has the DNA TGCGCCAGCAGCAACGGATACCCGGGCGGGGAGCTGTTTTTT. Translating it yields CASSNGYPGGELFF.

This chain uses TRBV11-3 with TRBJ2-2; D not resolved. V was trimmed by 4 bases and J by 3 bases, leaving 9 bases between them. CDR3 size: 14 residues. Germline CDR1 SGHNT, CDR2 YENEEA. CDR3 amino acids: CASSSRRDTGELFF. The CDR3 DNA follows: TGTGCCAGCAGCTCCCGTCGGGACACCGGGGAGCTGTTTTTT.